The 9 T cell receptor beta chains below come from one sample, sequenced in a study of CXCR3-negative and CXCR3-positive naive CD8 T cells (dated by TCRdb to between 2019 and 2020). Study-level results and caveats: TRB CDR3s from CXCR3-positive naive cells showed higher hydrophobicity (lower Kidera factor 4), lower energy, and higher strength and volume indices than CXCR3-negative naive cells.

Their specific antigens are unknown. Sequencing was carried out with a NextSeq 550. The Human TCR Profiling Kit (MiLaboratory) was used to make UMI-labeled 5' RACE TRB cDNA libraries. After reprocessing by TCRdb, each CDR3 protein sequence is one entry, and no DNA is given. The record for this sample contains about 150,000 distinct CDR3 sequences. In total, the top ten clones hold approximately 0.46% of the sample. What was sequenced was naive CXCR3+ CD8+ T cells from blood. The sample's cell subset or site, from its label and the paper: CD45RO-CCR7+CD27+CD95- naive CD8+ T cells expressing CXCR3 (TNR3+). These receptors originate from a human donor in good health. Some clones in this sample may be carry-over from other donors' samples.

The rearrangement joins TRBV28 to TRBJ1-2. CDR3 size: 14 residues. Germline lookup yields CDR1 MDHEN and CDR2 SYDVKM. The CDR3 is CASSRDLLGYGYTF.

The chain combines TRBV29-1 with TRBJ2-1; TCRdb proposes TRBD1, but this gene call is untestable without DNA. From germline, CDR1 is SQVTM and CDR2 ANQGSEA. This CDR3 contains 12 residues. CDR3 sequence reads: CSIDRGSDEQFF.

CDR3 sequence: CAISRQGNQPQHF. The chain couples TRBV10-3 to TRBJ1-5; TCRdb indicates TRBD1, and absent DNA this call remains unverified. This CDR3 comprises 13 residues. Germline V CDR1 and CDR2: ENHRY, SYGVKD.

The chain recombines TRBV28 with TRBJ2-3; TCRdb proposes TRBD1, but this gene call is untestable without DNA. CDR1 is MDHEN and CDR2 is SYDVKM in the germline V gene. The CDR3 contains 15 residues. CDR3 region: CASSLAGLSTDTQYF. Using reference TRBV28 and TRBJ2-3 for the parts outside the CDR3, the full variable domain is DVKVTQSSRYLVKRTGEKVFLECVQDMDHENMFWYRQDPGLGLRLIYFSYDVKMKEKGDIPEGYSVSREKKERFSLILESASTNQTSMYLCASSLAGLSTDTQYFGPGTRLTVL.

The chain is built from TRBV30 and TRBJ2-1; no DNA is available, so the TRBD1 call from TCRdb remains unchecked. This CDR3 has 15 amino acids. Per the germline V gene, CDR1 is GTSNPN and CDR2 is SVGIG (reference sequence). The CDR3 loop reads CAWSFDRAGYNEQFF.

This chain joins TRBV29-1 and TRBJ2-1; TCRdb indicates TRBD2, and absent DNA this call remains unverified. Germline V gene data show CDR1 as SQVTM and CDR2 as ANQGSEA. This CDR3 is 16 amino acids long. Here the CDR3 reads CSVEDLEGPSYNEQFF.

CDR3 sequence: CASSLSGRVTGELFF. J is TRBJ2-2 and V is TRBV7-9. This CDR3 is built from 15 residues. Germline V gene data show CDR1 as SEHNR and CDR2 as FQNEAQ (reference sequence).

This sequence joins TRBV7-9 and TRBJ2-5. The CDR3 loop spans 12 amino acids. CDR1 is SEHNR and CDR2 is FQNEAQ in the germline V gene (reference sequence). CDR3 loop: CASSGVQETQYF.

This sequence joins TRBV20-1 and TRBJ2-7. Germline CDR1 DFQATT, CDR2 SNEGSKA (reference sequence). The CDR3 loop spans 14 amino acids. The CDR3 loop reads CSATQGLALHEQYF.